The entry below gives a single TCR beta chain sequence along with its context. No antigen is known for it. This entry comes from a study of cytomegalovirus exposure and HLA in healthy donors. About the study: Of all 400 or so donors who were genotyped, roughly 85% belonged to the Caucasian-associated ancestry cluster.

The PCR was carried out with 60 Vbeta primers and 13 Jbeta primers. Some clones are missing from TCRdb's copy, which holds only in-frame ones; the method was immunoSEQ multiplex PCR. The sample records around 120,000 clones, about 85% being singletons. While unrecorded immune exposures were likely, the donors were nominally healthy when sampled. With 0 bases clipped from V and 4 bases from J, the junction kept 3 bases outside the gene matches. The CDR3 is 16 amino acids. Germline CDR1 and CDR2: SGHTA and FQGNSA. The study, taken as a whole, reports: Most TCRs appeared rarely, but some public TCRs recurred in many donors.

This TCR was sampled from a middle-aged man in good health and CMV-seronegative. The sequenced sample was PBMCs. The V gene is TRBV7-2, the J gene TRBJ2-2; 9 nucleotides line up with TRBD2. CDR3 in DNA: TGTGCCAGCAGCTTAGCTCGCGGGAGGGCCACCGGGGAGCTGTTTTTT. Residues: CASSLARGRATGELFF.